This T cell receptor beta chain comes out of a study of T cell repertoires in cytomegalovirus infection. The wider study: Both CMV infection and a matching HLA type were indicated by public TCR beta signatures.

From the reads, TCRdb called clonotypes with MiXCR, one entry per CDR3 protein. The sample contains 400,000 or so distinct CDR3 sequences, 25% to 40% of which appear only once. The V gene lost 6 bases and the J gene lost 2 bases, with 10 bases spanning the gap. Germline CDR1 reads KGHDR; CDR2 reads SFDVKD. The CDR3 runs to 13 residues. With respect to this clonotype: Antigen unknown.

Study outcomes and limitations: The ex vivo response showed dominance by HLA-C-restricted CMV-specific TCR beta clonotypes. Identification of carriers of CMV plus the relevant HLA was performed using cumulative public TCR beta family frequency.

The sample taken for sequencing was PBMCs. The receptor comes from a human donor in good health (CMV status not recorded). Some clones in this sample may be carry-over from other donors' samples. The rearrangement links TRBV24-1 to TRBJ2-7; D unresolved. This CDR3 is CATSSGGAYEQYF. In DNA form, the CDR3 reads TGTGCCACCAGTTCGGGCGGAGCCTACGAGCAGTACTTC.